These 2 T cell receptor beta chains originate from one sample sequenced in a study of monozygotic twins with cystic fibrosis. Generated by immunoSEQ multiplex PCR, the TCRdb table keeps only in-frame clones and is missing some. The table lists 30,000 to 35,000 clones, 66% of them singletons, with approximately 0.8% in the top ten. The sequenced sample consisted of blood. The receptors were sampled from a girl under 18 with cystic fibrosis.

This clone was counted between two and nine times. The gene calls are TRBV7-2 and TRBJ1-5, with D possibly matching TRBD1 (6 bases). Germline assignment: CDR1 SGHTA and CDR2 FQGNSA. Trimming took off 3 bases at V and 5 bases at J, with 17 bases between the two ends. The CDR3 loop spans 16 amino acids. In DNA form, the CDR3 reads TGTGCCAGCAGCTTGCAGGGTGTGGGGGCGTATCAGCCCCAGCATTTT. It specifies CASSLQGVGAYQPQHF.

The chain couples TRBV20-1 to TRBJ1-5, with D unclear. The CDR3 has 11 amino acids. V was shortened by 3 bases and J by 5 bases, with 5 bases between the two germline ends. Germline assignment: CDR1 DFQATT and CDR2 SNEGSKA (reference sequence). The CDR3 loop is CSASSHQPQHF. The CDR3 DNA follows: TGCAGTGCTAGTTCCCATCAGCCCCAGCATTTT.